The source of this T cell receptor beta chain is a study of blood T cell repertoires in COVID-19. This CDR3 contains 16 residues. Germline V lookup: CDR1 SGHRS, CDR2 YFSETQ. Trimming cost V 7 bases and J 4 bases; bases outside gene matches: 12. Some clones are missing from TCRdb's copy, which holds only in-frame ones; the method was immunoSEQ multiplex PCR. The profile shows over 200,000 clones, roughly 84% of them singletons. The chain has TRBV5-1 and TRBJ2-5; 11 bases fit TRBD1. Input material: peripheral blood. This clonotype was sampled from a man aged 35 to 55 with acute or convalescent COVID-19. The CDR3: CASRPHGQGAGETQYF. Here the CDR3 DNA reads TGCGCCAGCCGTCCACATGGACAGGGGGCGGGAGAGACCCAGTACTTC.